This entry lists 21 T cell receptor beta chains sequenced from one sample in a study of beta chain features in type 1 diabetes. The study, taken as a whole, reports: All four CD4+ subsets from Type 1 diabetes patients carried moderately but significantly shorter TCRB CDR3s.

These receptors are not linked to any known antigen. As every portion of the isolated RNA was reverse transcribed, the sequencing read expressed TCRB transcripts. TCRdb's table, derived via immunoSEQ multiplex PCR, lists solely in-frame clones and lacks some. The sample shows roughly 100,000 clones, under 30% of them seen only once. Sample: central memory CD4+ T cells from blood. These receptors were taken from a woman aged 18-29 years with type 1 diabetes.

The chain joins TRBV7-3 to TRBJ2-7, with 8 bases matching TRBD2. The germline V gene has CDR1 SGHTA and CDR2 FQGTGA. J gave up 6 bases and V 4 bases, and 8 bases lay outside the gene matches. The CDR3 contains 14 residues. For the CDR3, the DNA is TGTGCCAGCAGCTCCCCGGGACTAGAATCCGAGCAGTACTTC. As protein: CASSSPGLESEQYF.

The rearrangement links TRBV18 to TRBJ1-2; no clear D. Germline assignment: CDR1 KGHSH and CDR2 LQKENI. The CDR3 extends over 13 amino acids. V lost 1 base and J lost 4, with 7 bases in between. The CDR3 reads CASSPRVLYGYTF. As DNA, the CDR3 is TGTGCCAGCTCACCACGCGTTCTCTATGGCTACACCTTC.

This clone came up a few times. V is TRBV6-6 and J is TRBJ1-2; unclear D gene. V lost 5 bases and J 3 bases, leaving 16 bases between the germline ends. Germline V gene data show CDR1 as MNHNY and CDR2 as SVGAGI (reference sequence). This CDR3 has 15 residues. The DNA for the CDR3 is TGTGCCAGCAGTCCGGACTCGGCTTCTCACTATGGCTACACCTTC. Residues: CASSPDSASHYGYTF.

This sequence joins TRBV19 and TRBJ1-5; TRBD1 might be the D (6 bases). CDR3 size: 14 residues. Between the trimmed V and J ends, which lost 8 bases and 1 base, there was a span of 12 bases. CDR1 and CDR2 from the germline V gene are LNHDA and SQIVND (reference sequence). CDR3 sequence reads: CASFRGGSNQPQHF. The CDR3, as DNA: TGTGCCAGTTTCAGGGGTGGAAGCAATCAGCCCCAGCATTTT.

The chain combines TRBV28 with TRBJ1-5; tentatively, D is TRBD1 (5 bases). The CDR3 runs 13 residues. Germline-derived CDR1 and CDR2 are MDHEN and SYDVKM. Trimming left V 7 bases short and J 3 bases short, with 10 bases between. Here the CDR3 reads CASTLRVNQPQHF. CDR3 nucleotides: TGTGCCAGCACCCTCAGGGTCAATCAGCCCCAGCATTTT.

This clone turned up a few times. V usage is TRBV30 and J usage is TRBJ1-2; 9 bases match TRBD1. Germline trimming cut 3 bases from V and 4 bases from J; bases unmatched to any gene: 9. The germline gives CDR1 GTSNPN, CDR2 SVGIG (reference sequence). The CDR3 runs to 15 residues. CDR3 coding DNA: TGTGCCTGGAGCGGGACAGGGCGAGAGAGCTATGGCTACACCTTC. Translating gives CAWSGTGRESYGYTF.

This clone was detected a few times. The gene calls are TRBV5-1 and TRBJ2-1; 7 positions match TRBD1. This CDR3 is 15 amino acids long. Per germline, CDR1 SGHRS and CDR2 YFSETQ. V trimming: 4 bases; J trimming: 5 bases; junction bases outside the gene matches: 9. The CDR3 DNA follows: TGCGCCAGCAGCCACGCATCGACAGGGAACAATGAGCAGTTCTTC. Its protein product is CASSHASTGNNEQFF.

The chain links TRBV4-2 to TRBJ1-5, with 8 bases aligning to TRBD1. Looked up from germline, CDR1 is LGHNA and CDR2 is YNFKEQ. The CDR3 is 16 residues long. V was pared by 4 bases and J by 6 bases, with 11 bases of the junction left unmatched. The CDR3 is CASSPGRAGGSQPQHF. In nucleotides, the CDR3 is TGTGCCAGCAGCCCGGGGAGGGCAGGGGGCAGTCAGCCCCAGCATTTT.

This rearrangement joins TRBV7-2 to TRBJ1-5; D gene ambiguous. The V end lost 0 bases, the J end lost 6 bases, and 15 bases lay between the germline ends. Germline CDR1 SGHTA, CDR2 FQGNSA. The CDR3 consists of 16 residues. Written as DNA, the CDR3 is TGTGCCAGCAGCTTAGCCTTGACCTCGCGGGGTCAGCCCCAGCATTTT. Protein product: CASSLALTSRGQPQHF.

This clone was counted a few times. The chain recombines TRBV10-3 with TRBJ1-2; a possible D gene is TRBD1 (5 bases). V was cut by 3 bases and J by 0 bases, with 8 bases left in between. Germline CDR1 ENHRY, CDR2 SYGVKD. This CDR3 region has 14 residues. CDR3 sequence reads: CAISETGSNYGYTF. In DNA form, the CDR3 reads TGTGCCATCAGTGAAACAGGCTCTAACTATGGCTACACCTTC.

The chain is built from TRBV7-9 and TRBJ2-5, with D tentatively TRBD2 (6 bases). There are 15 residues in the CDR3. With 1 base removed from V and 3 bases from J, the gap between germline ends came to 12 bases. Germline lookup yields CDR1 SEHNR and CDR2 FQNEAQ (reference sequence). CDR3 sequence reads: CASSLVSRLEETQYF. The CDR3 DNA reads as TGTGCCAGCAGCTTAGTTAGTCGACTAGAAGAGACCCAGTACTTC.

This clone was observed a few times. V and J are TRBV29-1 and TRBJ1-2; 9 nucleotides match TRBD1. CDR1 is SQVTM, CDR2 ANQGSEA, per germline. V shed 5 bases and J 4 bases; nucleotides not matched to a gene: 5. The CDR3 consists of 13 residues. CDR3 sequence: CSVQQGAGYGYTF. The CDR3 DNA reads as TGCAGCGTTCAACAGGGGGCAGGCTATGGCTACACCTTC.

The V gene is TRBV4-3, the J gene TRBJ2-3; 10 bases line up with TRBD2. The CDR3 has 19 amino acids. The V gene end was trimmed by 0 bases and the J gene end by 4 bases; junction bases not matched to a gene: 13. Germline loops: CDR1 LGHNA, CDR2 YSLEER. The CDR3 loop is CASSQDLLAGEVFADTQYF. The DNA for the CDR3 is TGCGCCAGCAGCCAAGATCTCCTAGCGGGAGAGGTTTTCGCAGATACGCAGTATTTT.

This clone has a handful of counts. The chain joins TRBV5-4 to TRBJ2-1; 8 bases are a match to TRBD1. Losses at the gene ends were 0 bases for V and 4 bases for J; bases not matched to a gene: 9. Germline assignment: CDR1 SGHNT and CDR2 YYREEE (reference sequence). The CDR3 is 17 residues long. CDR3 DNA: TGTGCCAGCAGCTTGGTCGTGACAGGGGTAGGTTACAATGAGCAGTTCTTC. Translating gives CASSLVVTGVGYNEQFF.

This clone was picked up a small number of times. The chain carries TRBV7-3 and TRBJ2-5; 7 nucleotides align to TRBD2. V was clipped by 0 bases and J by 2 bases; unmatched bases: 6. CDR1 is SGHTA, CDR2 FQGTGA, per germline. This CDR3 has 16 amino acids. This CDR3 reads CASSLTSGPPQETQYF. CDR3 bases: TGTGCCAGCAGCTTAACTAGCGGGCCACCACAAGAGACCCAGTACTTC.

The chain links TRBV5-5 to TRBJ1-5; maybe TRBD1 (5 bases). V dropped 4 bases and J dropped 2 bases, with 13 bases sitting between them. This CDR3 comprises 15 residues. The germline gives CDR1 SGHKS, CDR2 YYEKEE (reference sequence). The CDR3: CASSSPEGGNQPQHF. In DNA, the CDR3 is TGTGCCAGCAGCAGTCCCGAAGGGGGCAATCAGCCCCAGCATTTT.

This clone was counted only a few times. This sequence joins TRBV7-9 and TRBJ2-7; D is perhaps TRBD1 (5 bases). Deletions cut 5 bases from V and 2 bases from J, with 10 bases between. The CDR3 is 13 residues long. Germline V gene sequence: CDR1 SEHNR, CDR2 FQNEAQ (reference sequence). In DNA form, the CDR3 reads TGTGCCAGCAGCCGAGACAGAACCTACGAGCAGTACGTC. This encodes CASSRDRTYEQYV.

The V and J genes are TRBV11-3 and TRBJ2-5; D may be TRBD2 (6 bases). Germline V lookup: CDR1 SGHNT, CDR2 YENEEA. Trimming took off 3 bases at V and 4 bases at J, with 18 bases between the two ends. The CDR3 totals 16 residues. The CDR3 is CASSFDSYGRGETQYF. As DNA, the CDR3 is TGTGCCAGCAGCTTCGACTCATACGGGCGGGGAGAGACCCAGTACTTC.

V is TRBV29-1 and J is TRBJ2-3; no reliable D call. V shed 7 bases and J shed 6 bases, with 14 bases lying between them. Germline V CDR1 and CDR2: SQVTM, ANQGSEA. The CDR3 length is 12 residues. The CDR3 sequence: CSANLGSDTQYF. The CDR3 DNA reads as TGCAGCGCTAACCTAGGTAGCGATACGCAGTATTTT.

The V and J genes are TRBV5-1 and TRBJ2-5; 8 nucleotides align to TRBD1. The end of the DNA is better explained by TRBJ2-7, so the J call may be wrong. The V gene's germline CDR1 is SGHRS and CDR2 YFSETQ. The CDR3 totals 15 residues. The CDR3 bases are TGCGCCAGCAGCTTGGGGCAGGGGGCCTCCTACGAGCAGTACTTC. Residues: CASSLGQGASYEQYF.

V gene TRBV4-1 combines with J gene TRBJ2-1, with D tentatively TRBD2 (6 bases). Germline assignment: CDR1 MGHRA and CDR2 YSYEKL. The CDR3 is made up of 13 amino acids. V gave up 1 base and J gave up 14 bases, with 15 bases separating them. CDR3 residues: CASSQARRGVEFF. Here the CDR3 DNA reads TGCGCCAGCAGCCAAGCTCGGCGGGGAGTGGAGTTCTTC.